Given below is one T cell receptor beta chain in context. Its antigen is as yet unknown. The source of the sample is a study of OX40 agonist ivuxolimab in advanced cancers. Regarding the study as a whole: Also showing low normalized T-cell clonal expansion were some of the nonresponders.

Data came from immunoSEQ multiplex PCR; TCRdb stores just in-frame clones and leaves some out. The repertoire consists of 65,000 to 100,000 clones, with about 91% occurring once and the leading ten covering approximately 0.8%. If patients had autoimmune disease history or systemic immunosuppression, they were excluded. Source: CD4+ or CD8+ T cells sorted from blood, taken in a trial of the OX40 agonist ivuxolimab. The sequence was collected from an adult with an advanced solid tumor such as melanoma, head and neck, liver or kidney cancer.

CDR3 sequence: CASSLKVAVGNNEQFF. The CDR3 DNA sequence: TGTGCCAGCAGTTTGAAAGTAGCGGTGGGGAACAATGAGCAGTTCTTC. The rearrangement uses TRBV28 and TRBJ2-1; a possible D gene is TRBD2 (6 bases). Germline V gene lookup returns CDR1 MDHEN and CDR2 SYDVKM. The CDR3 has 16 amino acids. V lost 3 bases and J lost 5, with 17 bases in between.